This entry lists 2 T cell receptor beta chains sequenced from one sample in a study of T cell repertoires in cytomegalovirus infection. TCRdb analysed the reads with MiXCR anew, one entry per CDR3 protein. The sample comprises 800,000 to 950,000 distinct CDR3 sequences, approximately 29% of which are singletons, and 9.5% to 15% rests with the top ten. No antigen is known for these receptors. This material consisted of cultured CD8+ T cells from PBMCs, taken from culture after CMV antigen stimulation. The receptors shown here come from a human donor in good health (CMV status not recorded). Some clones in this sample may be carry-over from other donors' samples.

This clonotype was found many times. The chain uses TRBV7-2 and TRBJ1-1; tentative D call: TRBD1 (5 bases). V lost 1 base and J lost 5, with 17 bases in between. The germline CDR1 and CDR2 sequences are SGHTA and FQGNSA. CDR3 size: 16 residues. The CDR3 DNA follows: TGTGCCAGCAGCTTAGGTCTGGGGGGTTGGGAGACTGAAGCTTTCTTT. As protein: CASSLGLGGWETEAFF.

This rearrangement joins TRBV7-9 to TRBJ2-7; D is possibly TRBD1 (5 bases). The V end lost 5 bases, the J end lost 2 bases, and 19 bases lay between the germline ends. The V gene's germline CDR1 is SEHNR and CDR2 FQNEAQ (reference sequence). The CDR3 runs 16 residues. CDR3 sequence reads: CASSPQDGPRPYEQYF. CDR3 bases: TGTGCCAGCAGCCCACAGGACGGTCCCAGGCCCTACGAGCAGTACTTC.